These 9 T cell receptor beta chains came from one sample sequenced in a study of CD8 T cells in Susac syndrome (dated by TCRdb to about 2019). Library preparation employed the immunoSEQ multiplex PCR assay. RNA was extracted using the RNeasy kit, and roughly 0.45 to 1 microgram was reverse transcribed with random hexamers. TCRdb took the public reads, trimmed them with fastp at Q25, ran MiXCR for clone calling and kept in-frame beta chains. One record per CDR3 amino acid sequence lists the most common genes and DNA. For this sample the table gives a few hundred thousand distinct CDR3 sequences, of which roughly 90% were detected only once. Jointly, the top ten make up approximately 0.18% of the sample. Sequences were obtained from CD8+ T cells from PBMCs. All receptors come from a human donor with multiple sclerosis.

The chain couples TRBV7-9 to TRBJ2-1; TRBD2 aligns across 8 bases. The CDR3 is 15 amino acids. With 7 bases clipped from V and 4 bases from J, the junction kept 9 bases outside the gene matches. CDR1 is SEHNR and CDR2 is FQNEAQ in the germline V gene (reference sequence). The CDR3 sequence: CASTRRLALYNEQFF. In DNA, the CDR3 is TGTGCCAGCACTCGGAGACTAGCGTTGTACAATGAGCAGTTCTTC.

V and J are TRBV4-1 and TRBJ2-3; D remains unclear. Looked up from germline, CDR1 is MGHRA and CDR2 is YSYEKL. The V end lost 1 base, the J end lost 4 bases, and 9 bases lay between the germline ends. The CDR3 spans 14 residues. CDR3 nucleotide sequence: TGCGCCAGCAGCCAAGGAGCAAGCGCAGATACGCAGTATTTT. Its translation: CASSQGASADTQYF.

The chain joins TRBV7-9 to TRBJ1-1, with 7 bases aligning to TRBD1. Germline V gene data show CDR1 as SEHNR and CDR2 as FQNEAQ (reference sequence). V gave up 5 bases and J gave up 0 bases; unmatched junction bases: 6. The CDR3 covers 15 residues. In DNA form, the CDR3 reads TGTGCCAGCAGCCCTCGGGACAGAATGAACACTGAAGCTTTCTTT. Translating gives CASSPRDRMNTEAFF.

This rearrangement joins TRBV6-5 to TRBJ2-7; 14 bases are shared with TRBD2. The CDR3 covers 17 residues. Germline V lookup: CDR1 MNHEY, CDR2 SVGAGI. Trimming took 0 bases from V and 3 from J; bases not matched to a gene: 4. The CDR3: CASSYSGTSGSSYEQYF. In DNA form, the CDR3 reads TGTGCCAGCAGTTACTCGGGGACTAGCGGGAGCAGCTACGAGCAGTACTTC.

This chain links TRBV7-9 with TRBJ2-1; D assignment may be TRBD1 or TRBD2 (6 bases each). Germline V gives CDR1 SEHNR, CDR2 FQNEAQ (reference sequence). Trimming stripped 2 bases from V and 10 bases from J, with 18 bases between. CDR3 length: 15 amino acids. This CDR3 reads CASSLLRGQWDEQFF. DNA of the CDR3: TGTGCCAGCAGCTTACTCCGGGGGCAATGGGACGAGCAGTTCTTC.

The gene calls are TRBV6-1 and TRBJ2-3; TRBD2 matches at 12 bases. V gave up 6 bases and J gave up 4 bases; unmatched junction bases: 11. Germline values: CDR1 MNHNS, CDR2 SASEGT. The CDR3 has 17 amino acids. The chain's CDR3 is CASSLAGGSSGADTQYF. CDR3 coding DNA: TGTGCCAGCAGCCTAGCGGGGGGGAGTAGTGGGGCAGATACGCAGTATTTT.

This rearrangement joins TRBV4-1 to TRBJ1-6, with D uncertain. Germline values: CDR1 MGHRA, CDR2 YSYEKL. V lost 1 base and J 1 base, leaving 11 bases between the germline ends. CDR3 length: 17 amino acids. The CDR3, as DNA: TGCGCCAGCAGCCAAGTCCCTTGGGCGTCCTATAATTCACCCCTCCACTTT. Translating gives CASSQVPWASYNSPLHF.

V usage is TRBV19 and J usage is TRBJ1-5; D is perhaps TRBD1 (6 bases). There are 12 residues in the CDR3. Germline lookup yields CDR1 LNHDA and CDR2 SQIVND (reference sequence). V was cut by 11 bases and J by 9 bases, with 17 bases left in between. In DNA, the CDR3 is TGTGCCTCCTACGGGGGGCACGGGCCCCAGCATTTT. It specifies CASYGGHGPQHF.

The V gene is TRBV13, the J gene TRBJ2-1; tentatively, D is TRBD2 (5 bases). The CDR3 loop spans 14 amino acids. Germline CDR1 reads PRHDT; CDR2 reads FYEKMQ (reference sequence). Trimming shortened V by 4 bases and J by 6 bases, and 13 bases separated the two germline ends. The CDR3 protein is CASSSYLRGNEQFF. The CDR3 region has the DNA TGTGCCAGCAGCTCCTATTTACGGGGCAATGAGCAGTTCTTC.